The sequence of this TCR beta chain was determined in a study of early T cells in non-severe SARS-CoV-2 infection. TCRdb re-derived calls from the 5' RACE reads in MiXCR, one entry per CDR3 protein. This sample has roughly 41,000 distinct CDR3 sequences; around 6.1% occur once, and the top ten carry roughly 26%. CDR3 length: 10 residues. Trimming cost V 3 bases and J 14 bases, with 11 bases left between them. CDR1 and CDR2 from the germline V gene are DFQATT and SNEGSKA (reference sequence). The sequenced sample consisted of whole blood. J is TRBJ2-1 and V is TRBV20-1; D gene ambiguous. The source is an adult who was a healthcare worker with PCR-confirmed SARS-CoV-2 infection or an uninfected control (not recorded which). The CDR3 sequence is CSARSSWEFF. Here the CDR3 DNA reads TGCAGTGCTAGGAGCAGCTGGGAGTTCTTC.